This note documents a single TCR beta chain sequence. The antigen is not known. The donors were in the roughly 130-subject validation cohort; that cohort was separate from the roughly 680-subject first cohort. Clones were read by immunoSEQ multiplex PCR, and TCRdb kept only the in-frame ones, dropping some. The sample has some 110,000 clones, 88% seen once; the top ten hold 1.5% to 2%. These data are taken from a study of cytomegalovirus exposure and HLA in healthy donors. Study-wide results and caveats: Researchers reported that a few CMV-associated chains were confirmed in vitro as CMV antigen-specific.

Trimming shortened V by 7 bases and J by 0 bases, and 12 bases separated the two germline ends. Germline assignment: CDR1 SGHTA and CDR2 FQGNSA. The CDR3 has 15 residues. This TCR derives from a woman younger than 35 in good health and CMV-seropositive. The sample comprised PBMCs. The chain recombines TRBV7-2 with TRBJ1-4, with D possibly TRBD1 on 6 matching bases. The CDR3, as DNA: TGTGCCAGCACCACAGGGACCACAACTAATGAAAAACTGTTTTTT. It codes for CASTTGTTTNEKLFF. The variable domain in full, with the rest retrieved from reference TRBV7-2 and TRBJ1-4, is GAGVSQSPSNKVTEKGKDVELRCDPISGHTALYWYRQSLGQGLEFLIYFQGNSAPDKSGLPSDRFSAERTGGSVSTLTIQRTQQEDSAVYLCASTTGTTTNEKLFFGSGTQLSVL.